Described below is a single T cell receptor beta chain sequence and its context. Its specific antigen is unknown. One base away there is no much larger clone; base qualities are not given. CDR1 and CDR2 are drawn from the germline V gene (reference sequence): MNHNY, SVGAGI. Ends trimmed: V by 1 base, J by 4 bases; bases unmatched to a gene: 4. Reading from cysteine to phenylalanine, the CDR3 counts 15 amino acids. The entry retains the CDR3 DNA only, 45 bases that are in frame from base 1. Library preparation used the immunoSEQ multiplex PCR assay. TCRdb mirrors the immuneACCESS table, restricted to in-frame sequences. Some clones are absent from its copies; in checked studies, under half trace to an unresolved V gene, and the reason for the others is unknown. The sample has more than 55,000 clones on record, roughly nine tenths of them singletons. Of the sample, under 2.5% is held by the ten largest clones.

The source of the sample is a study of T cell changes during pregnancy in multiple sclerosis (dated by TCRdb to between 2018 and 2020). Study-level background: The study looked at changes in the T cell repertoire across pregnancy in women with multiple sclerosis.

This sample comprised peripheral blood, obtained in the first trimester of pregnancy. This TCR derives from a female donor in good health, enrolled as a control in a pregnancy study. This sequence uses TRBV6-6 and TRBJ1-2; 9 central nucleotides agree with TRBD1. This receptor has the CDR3 CASSYLGQGGYGYTF. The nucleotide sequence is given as TGTGCCAGCAGTTACTTGGGACAGGGAGGCTATGGCTACACCTTC.